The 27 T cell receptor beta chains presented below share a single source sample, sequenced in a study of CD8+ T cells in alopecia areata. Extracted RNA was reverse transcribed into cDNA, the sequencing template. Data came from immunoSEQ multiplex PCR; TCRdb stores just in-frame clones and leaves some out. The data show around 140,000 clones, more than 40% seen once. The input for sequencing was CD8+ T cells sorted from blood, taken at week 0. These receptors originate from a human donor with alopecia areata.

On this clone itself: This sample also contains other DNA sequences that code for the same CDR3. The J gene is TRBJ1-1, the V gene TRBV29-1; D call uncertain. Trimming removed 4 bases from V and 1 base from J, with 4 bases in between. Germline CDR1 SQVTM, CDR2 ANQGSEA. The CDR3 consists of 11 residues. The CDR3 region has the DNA TGCAGCGTTGGGCCGAACACTGAAGCTTTCTTT. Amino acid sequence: CSVGPNTEAFF.

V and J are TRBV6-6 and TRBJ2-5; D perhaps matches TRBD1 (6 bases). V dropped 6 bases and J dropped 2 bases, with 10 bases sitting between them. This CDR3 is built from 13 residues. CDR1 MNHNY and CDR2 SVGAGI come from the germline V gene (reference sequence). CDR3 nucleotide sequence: TGTGCCAGCAGCGGGACATCTCAAGAGACCCAGTACTTC. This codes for CASSGTSQETQYF.

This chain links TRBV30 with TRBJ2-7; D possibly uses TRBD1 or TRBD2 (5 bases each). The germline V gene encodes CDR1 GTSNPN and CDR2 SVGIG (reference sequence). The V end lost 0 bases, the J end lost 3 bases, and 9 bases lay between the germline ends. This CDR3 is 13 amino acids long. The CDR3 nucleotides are TGTGCCTGGAGTGTACGGGGCGGCTACGAGCAGTACTTC. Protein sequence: CAWSVRGGYEQYF.

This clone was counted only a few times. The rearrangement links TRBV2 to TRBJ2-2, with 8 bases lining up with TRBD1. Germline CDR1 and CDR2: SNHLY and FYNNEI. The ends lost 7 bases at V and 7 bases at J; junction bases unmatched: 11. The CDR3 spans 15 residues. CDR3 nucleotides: TGTGCCAGCATGGCAGGGGGCGTCGCTAACGGGGAGCTGTTTTTT. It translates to CASMAGGVANGELFF.

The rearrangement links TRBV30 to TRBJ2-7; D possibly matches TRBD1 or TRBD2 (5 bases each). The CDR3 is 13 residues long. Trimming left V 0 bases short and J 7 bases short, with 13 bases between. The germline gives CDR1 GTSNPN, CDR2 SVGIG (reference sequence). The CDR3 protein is CAWSVGEPGEQYF. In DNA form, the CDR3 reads TGTGCCTGGAGTGTGGGGGAGCCAGGGGAGCAGTACTTC.

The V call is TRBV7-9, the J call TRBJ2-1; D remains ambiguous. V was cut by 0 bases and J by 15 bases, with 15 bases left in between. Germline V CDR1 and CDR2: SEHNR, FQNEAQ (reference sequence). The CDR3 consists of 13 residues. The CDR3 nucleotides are TGTGCCAGCAGCTTAGCCCCGGACCCCGCCCGGTTCTTC. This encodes CASSLAPDPARFF.

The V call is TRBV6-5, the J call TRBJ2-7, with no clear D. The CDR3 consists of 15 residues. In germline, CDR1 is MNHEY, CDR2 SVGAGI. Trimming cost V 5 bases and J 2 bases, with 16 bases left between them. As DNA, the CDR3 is TGTGCCAGCAGTCCCTCTTCCGACGGTCCCTACGAGCAGTACTTC. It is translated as CASSPSSDGPYEQYF.

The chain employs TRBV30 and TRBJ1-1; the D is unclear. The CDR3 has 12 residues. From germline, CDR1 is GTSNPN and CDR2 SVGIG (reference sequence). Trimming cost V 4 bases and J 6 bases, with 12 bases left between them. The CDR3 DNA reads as TGTGCCTGGACTATGCAGGCGGCTGAAGCTTTCTTT. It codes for CAWTMQAAEAFF.

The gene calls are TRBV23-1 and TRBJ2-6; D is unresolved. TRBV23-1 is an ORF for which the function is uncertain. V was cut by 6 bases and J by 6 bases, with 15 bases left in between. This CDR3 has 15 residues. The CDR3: CASRQWCLPANVLTF. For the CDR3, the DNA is TGCGCCAGCAGACAGTGGTGCTTACCGGCCAACGTCCTGACTTTC.

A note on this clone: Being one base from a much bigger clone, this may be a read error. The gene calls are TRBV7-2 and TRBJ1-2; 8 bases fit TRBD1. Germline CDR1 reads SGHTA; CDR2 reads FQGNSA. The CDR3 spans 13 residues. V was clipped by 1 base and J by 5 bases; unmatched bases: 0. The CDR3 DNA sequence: TGTGCCAGCAGCTTAGGACAGGGGTATGGCTACACCTTC. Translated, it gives CASSLGQGYGYTF. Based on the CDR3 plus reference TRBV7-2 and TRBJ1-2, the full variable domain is GAGVSQSPSNKVTEKGKDVELRCDPISGHTALYWYRQSLGQGLEFLIYFQGNSAPDKSGLPSDRFSAERTGGSVSTLTIQRTQQEDSAVYLCASSLGQGYGYTFGSGTRLTVV.

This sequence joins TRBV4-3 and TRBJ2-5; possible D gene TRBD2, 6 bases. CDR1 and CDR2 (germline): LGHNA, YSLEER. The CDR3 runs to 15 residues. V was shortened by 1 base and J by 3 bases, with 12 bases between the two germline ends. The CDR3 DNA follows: TGCGCCAGCAGCCAAGTGTGGAGGGGTGAAGAGACCCAGTACTTC. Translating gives CASSQVWRGEETQYF.

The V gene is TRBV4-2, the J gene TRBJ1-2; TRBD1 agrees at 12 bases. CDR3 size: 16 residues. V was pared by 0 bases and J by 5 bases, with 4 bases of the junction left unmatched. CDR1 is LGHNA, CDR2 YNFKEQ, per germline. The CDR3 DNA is TGTGCCAGCAGCCAAGATTCGGGACAGGGGGCTTATGGCTACACCTTC. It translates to CASSQDSGQGAYGYTF.

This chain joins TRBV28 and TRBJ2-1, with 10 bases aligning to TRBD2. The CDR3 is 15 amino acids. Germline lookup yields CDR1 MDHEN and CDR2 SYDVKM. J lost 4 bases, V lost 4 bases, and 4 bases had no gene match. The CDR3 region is CASSYGLADYNEQFF. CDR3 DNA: TGTGCCAGCAGTTACGGACTAGCGGATTACAATGAGCAGTTCTTC. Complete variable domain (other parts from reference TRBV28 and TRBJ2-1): DVKVTQSSRYLVKRTGEKVFLECVQDMDHENMFWYRQDPGLGLRLIYFSYDVKMKEKGDIPEGYSVSREKKERFSLILESASTNQTSMYLCASSYGLADYNEQFFGPGTRLTVL.

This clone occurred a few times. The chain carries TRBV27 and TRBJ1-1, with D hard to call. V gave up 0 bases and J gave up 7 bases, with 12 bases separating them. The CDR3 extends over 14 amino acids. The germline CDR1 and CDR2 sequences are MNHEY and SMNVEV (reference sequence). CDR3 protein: CASSLSGGLHEAFF. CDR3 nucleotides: TGTGCCAGCAGTTTATCAGGAGGGCTCCATGAAGCTTTCTTT.

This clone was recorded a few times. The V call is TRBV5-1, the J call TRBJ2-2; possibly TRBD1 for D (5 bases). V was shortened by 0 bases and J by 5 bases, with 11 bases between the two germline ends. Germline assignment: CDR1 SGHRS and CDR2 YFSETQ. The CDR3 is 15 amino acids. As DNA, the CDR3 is TGCGCCAGCAGCTTGGCCGAAGGGGAAACCGGGGAGCTGTTTTTT. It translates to CASSLAEGETGELFF.

The CDR3 loop is CASSPYGTLFGMNTEAFF. CDR3 coding DNA: TGTGCCAGCAGTCCATACGGGACCCTATTTGGGATGAACACTGAAGCTTTCTTT. The V gene is TRBV27, the J gene TRBJ1-1, with a possible D match to TRBD1 (5 bases). The CDR3 is made up of 18 amino acids. V lost 5 bases and J lost 0, with 22 bases in between. Germline V gives CDR1 MNHEY, CDR2 SMNVEV (reference sequence).

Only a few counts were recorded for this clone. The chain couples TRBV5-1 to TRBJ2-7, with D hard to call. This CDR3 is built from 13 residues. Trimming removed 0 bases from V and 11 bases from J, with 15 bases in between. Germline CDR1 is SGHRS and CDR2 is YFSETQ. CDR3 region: CASSLELGKVEYF. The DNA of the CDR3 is TGCGCCAGCAGCTTGGAGCTGGGGAAGGTTGAGTACTTC.

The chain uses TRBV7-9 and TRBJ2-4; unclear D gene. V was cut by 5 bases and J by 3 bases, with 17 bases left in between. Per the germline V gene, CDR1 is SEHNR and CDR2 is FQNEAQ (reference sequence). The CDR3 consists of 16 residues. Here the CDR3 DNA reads TGTGCCAGCAGCCTACCGGGCCCCGACGGCAAAAACATTCAGTACTTC. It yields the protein CASSLPGPDGKNIQYF.

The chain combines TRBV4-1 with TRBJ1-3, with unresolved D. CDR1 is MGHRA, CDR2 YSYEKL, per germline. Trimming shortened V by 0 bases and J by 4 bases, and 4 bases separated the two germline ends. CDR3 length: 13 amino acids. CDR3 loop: CASSQDPGNTIYF. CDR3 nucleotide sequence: TGCGCCAGCAGCCAAGATCCGGGAAACACCATATATTTT.

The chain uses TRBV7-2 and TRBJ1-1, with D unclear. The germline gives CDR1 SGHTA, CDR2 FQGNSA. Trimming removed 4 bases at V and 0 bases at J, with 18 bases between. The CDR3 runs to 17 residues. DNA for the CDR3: TGTGCCAGCAGCTCGATATATTACAGAGGAGTGAACACTGAAGCTTTCTTT. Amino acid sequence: CASSSIYYRGVNTEAFF.

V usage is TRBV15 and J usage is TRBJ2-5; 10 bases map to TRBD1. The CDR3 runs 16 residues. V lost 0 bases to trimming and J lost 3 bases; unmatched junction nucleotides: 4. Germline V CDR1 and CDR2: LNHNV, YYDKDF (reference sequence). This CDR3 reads CATSRDPGQGEETQYF. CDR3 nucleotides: TGTGCCACCAGCAGAGACCCCGGACAGGGGGAAGAGACCCAGTACTTC.

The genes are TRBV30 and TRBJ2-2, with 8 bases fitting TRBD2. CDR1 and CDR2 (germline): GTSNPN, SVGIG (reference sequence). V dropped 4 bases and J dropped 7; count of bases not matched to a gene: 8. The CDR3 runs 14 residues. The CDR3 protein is CAWTERGRNGELFF. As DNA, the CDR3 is TGTGCCTGGACCGAGCGGGGGCGGAACGGGGAGCTGTTTTTT. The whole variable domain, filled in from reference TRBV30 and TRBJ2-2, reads SQTIHQWPATLVQPVGSPLSLECTVEGTSNPNLYWYRQAAGRGLQLLFYSVGIGQISSEVPQNLSASRPQDRQFILSSKKLLLSDSGFYLCAWTERGRNGELFFGEGSRLTVL.

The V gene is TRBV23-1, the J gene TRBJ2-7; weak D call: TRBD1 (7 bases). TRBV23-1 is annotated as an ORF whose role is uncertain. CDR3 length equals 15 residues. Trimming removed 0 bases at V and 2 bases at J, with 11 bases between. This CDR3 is CASSQSGGQTYEQYF. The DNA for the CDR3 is TGCGCCAGCAGTCAATCGGGGGGACAGACCTACGAGCAGTACTTC.

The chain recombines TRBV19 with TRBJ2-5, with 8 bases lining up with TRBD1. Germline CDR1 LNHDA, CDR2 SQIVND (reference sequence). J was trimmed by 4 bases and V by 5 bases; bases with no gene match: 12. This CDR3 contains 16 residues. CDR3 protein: CASSLRTGRYGETQYF. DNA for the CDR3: TGTGCCAGTAGTCTGCGGACAGGGAGATATGGAGAGACCCAGTACTTC.

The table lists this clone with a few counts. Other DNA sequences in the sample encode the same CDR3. In DNA, the CDR3 is TGCAGCGTCGTGTACACCGGGGAGCTGTTTTTT. It yields the protein CSVVYTGELFF. J is TRBJ2-2 and V is TRBV29-1; D ambiguous. In germline, CDR1 is SQVTM, CDR2 ANQGSEA. There are 11 residues in the CDR3. Trimming stripped 6 bases from V and 3 bases from J, with 5 bases between.

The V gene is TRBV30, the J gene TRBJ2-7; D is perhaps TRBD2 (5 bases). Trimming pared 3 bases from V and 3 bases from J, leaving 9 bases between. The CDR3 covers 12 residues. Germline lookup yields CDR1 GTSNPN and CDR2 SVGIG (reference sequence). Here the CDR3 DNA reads TGTGCCTGGAGCCTGGGGAGCTACGAGCAGTACTTC. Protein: CAWSLGSYEQYF.

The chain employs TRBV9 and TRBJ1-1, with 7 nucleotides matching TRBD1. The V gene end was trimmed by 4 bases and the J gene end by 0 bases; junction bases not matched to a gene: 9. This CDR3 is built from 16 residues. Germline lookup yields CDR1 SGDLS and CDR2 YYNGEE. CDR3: CASSSLGTALNTEAFF. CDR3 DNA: TGTGCCAGCAGCTCCCTAGGGACAGCTTTGAACACTGAAGCTTTCTTT.